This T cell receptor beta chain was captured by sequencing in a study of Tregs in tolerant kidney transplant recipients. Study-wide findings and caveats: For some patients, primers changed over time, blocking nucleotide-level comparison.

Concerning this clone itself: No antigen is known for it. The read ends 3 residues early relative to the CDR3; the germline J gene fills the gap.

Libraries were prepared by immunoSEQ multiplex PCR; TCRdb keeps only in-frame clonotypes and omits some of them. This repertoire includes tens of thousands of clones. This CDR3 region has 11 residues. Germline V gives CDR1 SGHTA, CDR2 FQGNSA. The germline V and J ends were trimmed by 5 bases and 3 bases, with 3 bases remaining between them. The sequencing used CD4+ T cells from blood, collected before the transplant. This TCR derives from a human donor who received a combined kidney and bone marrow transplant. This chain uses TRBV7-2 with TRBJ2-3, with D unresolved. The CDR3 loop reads CASSPTDTQYF. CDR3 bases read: TGTGCCAGCAGCCCAACAGATACG.